These 20 T cell receptor beta chains were sequenced from one sample in a study of tumor-infiltrating lymphocytes in primary liver carcinoma. Without any cell sorting, about 19-31 mg of bulk tissue yielded co-extracted RNA and DNA. The template, about 500 ng total RNA, yielded TCR beta cDNA made with a constant-region primer. A slightly modified ARM-PCR protocol with three nested multiplex PCR rounds produced these TCR beta libraries. Two initial PCR rounds of ten to eleven cycles each paired TRBV1-TRBV30 forward primers with a C-beta reverse primer. From the multiplex PCR reads, TCRdb called clonotypes with MiXCR, one entry per CDR3 protein. The data contain roughly 120,000 distinct CDR3 sequences, 50% to 80% of them singletons. Sequencing used liver tumor tissue from sampling region 3. Documented subset: tumor region T3, left-lateral pole. The receptors were gathered from a woman aged 60-70 years with primary liver carcinoma and hepatitis B virus infection.

This rearrangement joins TRBV4-2 to TRBJ2-1; D uncertain. The germline gives CDR1 LGHNA, CDR2 YNFKEQ. CDR3 length: 12 amino acids. Trimming stripped 4 bases from V and 6 bases from J, with 7 bases between. CDR3 residues: CASSRASNEQFF. The CDR3 DNA follows: TGTGCCAGCAGCCGGGCTAGCAATGAGCAGTTCTTC.

V and J are TRBV11-2 and TRBJ2-1; 9 nucleotides line up with TRBD1. The length of the CDR3 is 15 residues. The V and J ends lost 5 bases and 9 bases, in that order; junction bases with no gene match: 11. Germline CDR1 is SGHAT and CDR2 is FQNNGV. The CDR3 region is CASSHFDRGGSEQFF. In nucleotides, the CDR3 is TGTGCCAGCAGCCACTTCGACAGGGGGGGGAGTGAGCAGTTCTTC.

Turning to this clonotype: The missing conserved phenylalanine or tryptophan at the end of this CDR3 makes a read error likely. This chain links TRBV11-2 with TRBJ2-5; TRBD2 matches 8 bases. Per the germline V gene, CDR1 is SGHAT and CDR2 is FQNNGV. This CDR3 has 15 residues. V lost 5 bases to trimming and J lost 1 base; unmatched junction nucleotides: 6. CDR3 in amino acids: CASSIRLAGQETQYI. DNA for the CDR3: TGTGCCAGCAGCATAAGGCTAGCGGGCCAAGAGACCCAGTACATC.

This chain links TRBV29-1 with TRBJ2-7; 10 nucleotides line up with TRBD1. With 7 bases clipped from V and 3 bases from J, the junction kept 9 bases outside the gene matches. The CDR3 is 14 amino acids. Germline V gene sequence: CDR1 SQVTM, CDR2 ANQGSEA. CDR3 in DNA: TGCAGCGCCAGAAAGGACAGGGGGGGCTACGAGCAGTACTTC. This codes for CSARKDRGGYEQYF.

The chain couples TRBV28 to TRBJ1-1; D unresolved. The CDR3 loop spans 11 amino acids. The V gene lost 3 bases and the J gene lost 9 bases, with 8 bases spanning the gap. CDR1 is MDHEN, CDR2 SYDVKM, per germline. The CDR3 here is CASSFSKKAFF. CDR3 bases: TGTGCCAGCAGTTTTTCCAAAAAAGCTTTCTTT.

Only one count was recorded for this clonotype. This chain joins TRBV11-2 and TRBJ2-1; possibly TRBD2 for D (6 bases). The V gene lost 1 base and the J gene lost 5 bases, with 21 bases spanning the gap. Per the germline V gene, CDR1 is SGHAT and CDR2 is FQNNGV. This CDR3 region has 18 residues. The CDR3, as DNA: TGTGCCAGCAGCTTAGCCCCCTCAGCAGGAGGGCAAAACAATGAGCAGTTCTTC. As protein: CASSLAPSAGGQNNEQFF.

To note about this clonotype: This may be a read error: a much more frequent sequence differs by one nucleotide. This chain joins TRBV12-3 or TRBV12-4 and TRBJ2-2, with D uncertain. The CDR3 runs 15 residues. Trimming removed 3 bases from V and 2 bases from J, with 10 bases in between. The CDR3 loop reads CASSFDKANTGELFF. The CDR3 DNA reads TGTGCCAGCAGTTTCGACAAGGCTAACACCGGGGAGCTGTTTTTT.

The CDR3 is CASSLPSRGQFSYEQYF. The CDR3 bases are TGCGCCAGCAGCCTCCCGAGCAGGGGGCAGTTCTCCTACGAGCAGTACTTC. The rearrangement uses TRBV5-1 and TRBJ2-7; 8 bases are shared with TRBD1. This CDR3 is 17 amino acids long. Germline V gene lookup returns CDR1 SGHRS and CDR2 YFSETQ. Trimming removed 4 bases from V and 0 bases from J; junction bases left unmatched: 12.

As concerns this clonotype: The junction departs from germline at one end; a sequencing error may be responsible. The chain recombines TRBV11-2 with TRBJ2-7; 14 positions match TRBD2. The V gene's germline CDR1 is SGHAT and CDR2 FQNNGV. The CDR3 contains 20 residues. For the CDR3, the DNA is TGTGCCAGTAGCTTAAGGGCCAGGGGACTAGCGGGAGTTGGAGCCTACGAGCAGTACTTC. As protein: CASSLRARGLAGVGAYEQYF.

The V gene is TRBV11-2, the J gene TRBJ2-7; the D gene is possibly TRBD1 (5 bases). Germline V lookup: CDR1 SGHAT, CDR2 FQNNGV. There are 14 residues in the CDR3. V was trimmed by 5 bases and J by 6 bases, leaving 17 bases between them. This CDR3 is CASSAPLGASEQYF. The CDR3 bases are TGTGCCAGCAGCGCCCCATTAGGGGCTAGCGAGCAGTACTTC.

The chain recombines TRBV28 with TRBJ1-5; no clear D gene. Trimming pared 4 bases from V and 0 bases from J, leaving 10 bases between. Germline CDR1 reads MDHEN; CDR2 reads SYDVKM. There are 15 residues in the CDR3. This CDR3 is CASSSQENSNQPQHF. The CDR3 region has the DNA TGTGCCAGCAGTTCCCAGGAGAATAGCAATCAGCCCCAGCATTTT.

The sample holds a few counts of this clonotype. One junction end does not reproduce the germline sequence, and a read error may be involved. The chain couples TRBV11-2 to TRBJ2-5, with D maybe TRBD1 (5 bases). CDR3 length equals 14 residues. The germline V gene encodes CDR1 SGHAT and CDR2 FQNNGV. CDR3 in amino acids: CASNLEFRVETRYF. CDR3 bases: TGTGCCAGCAACTTAGAGTTCAGGGTTGAGACCCGGTACTTC. Together with reference TRBV11-2 and TRBJ2-5, the CDR3 gives the full variable domain: EAGVAQSPRYKIIEKRQSVAFWCNPISGHATLYWYQQILGQGPKLLIQFQNNGVVDDSQLPKDRFSAERLKGVDSTLKIQPAKLEDSAVYLCASNLEFRVETRYFGPGTRLLVL.

The gene calls are TRBV28 and TRBJ1-1; TRBD1 matches 7 bases. Germline CDR1 is MDHEN and CDR2 is SYDVKM. With 4 bases clipped from V and 2 bases from J, the junction kept 4 bases outside the gene matches. CDR3 length: 14 residues. DNA of the CDR3: TGTGCCAGCAGTTCGGGACAGAAAAACACTGAAGCTTTCTTT. It codes for CASSSGQKNTEAFF.

This sequence joins TRBV5-1 and TRBJ1-1, with a tentative D call TRBD1 (6 bases). The CDR3 has 16 amino acids. V was clipped by 0 bases and J by 1 base, with 13 bases between them. Germline values: CDR1 SGHRS, CDR2 YFSETQ. The CDR3 DNA is TGCGCCAGCAGCTTGGCAAACAGGGCCGCGAACACTGAAGCTTTCTTT. Protein product: CASSLANRAANTEAFF.

About this clonotype itself: Possible read error: a much larger clone is one base away. The CDR3 end shows no conserved phenylalanine or tryptophan, and so a read error is likely. V usage is TRBV6-6 and J usage is TRBJ1-4; D uncertain. The CDR3 runs 15 residues. V was cut by 7 bases and J by 4 bases, with 16 bases left in between. Germline V lookup: CDR1 MNHNY, CDR2 SVGAGI (reference sequence). DNA of the CDR3: TGTGCCAGCACCCTGTCTGACTCCTATAATGAAAAACTGTTTGTT. Translated, it gives CASTLSDSYNEKLFV.

This clonotype was seen at least ten times. The chain is built from TRBV4-1 and TRBJ1-1; 9 nucleotides line up with TRBD1. The CDR3 is 14 residues long. Trimming removed 3 bases from V and 6 bases from J; junction bases left unmatched: 5. Germline V gene lookup returns CDR1 MGHRA and CDR2 YSYEKL. The CDR3 DNA follows: TGCGCCAGCAGCCAGGGACAGGGCAGTTCTGAAGCTTTCTTT. Translated, it gives CASSQGQGSSEAFF.

The chain carries TRBV24-1 and TRBJ2-4; 7 nucleotides agree with TRBD1. Losses at the gene ends were 3 bases for V and 9 bases for J; bases not matched to a gene: 4. CDR3 length: 13 amino acids. CDR1 KGHDR and CDR2 SFDVKD come from the germline V gene. CDR3 amino acids: CATSDISGGIQYF. The CDR3, as DNA: TGTGCCACCAGTGATATTTCAGGGGGCATTCAGTACTTC.

This clonotype was detected once. V usage is TRBV28 and J usage is TRBJ1-4, with D possibly being TRBD1 (5 bases). The CDR3 is 13 amino acids. Germline V gene data show CDR1 as MDHEN and CDR2 as SYDVKM. V lost 8 bases and J lost 8, with 15 bases in between. CDR3 in amino acids: CASGAGSREKLFF. The CDR3 DNA sequence: TGTGCCAGCGGGGCAGGGAGCAGAGAAAAACTGTTTTTT.

This clonotype was recorded once. Germline is not matched at one junction end, which may reflect a read error. This chain joins TRBV4-1 and TRBJ2-7; D may correspond to TRBD1 or TRBD2 (5 bases each). Germline CDR1 and CDR2: MGHRA and YSYEKL. The CDR3 loop spans 17 amino acids. CDR3 protein: CASSQDRGGFGTYEQHF. The CDR3 DNA sequence: TGTGCCAGCAGCCAAGACCGCGGCGGATTTGGGACCTACGAGCAGCACTTC.

A word on this clonotype: The junction shows a germline mismatch at one end, possibly a read error. The V and J genes are TRBV28 and TRBJ2-1; D not certain. Germline V CDR1 and CDR2: MDHEN, SYDVKM. The CDR3 is 15 amino acids. The DNA for the CDR3 is TGTGTCAGCAGTCCCCAGAAAACCCCCTACAATGAGCAGTTCTTC. Translating gives CVSSPQKTPYNEQFF.